This T cell receptor beta chain was recovered during a study of T cells in severe cutaneous drug reactions. Study information: Recruitment ran 2011 to 2018 in Taiwan, Thailand and a European registry. Blister fluid/cells and PBMC came from acute- or recovery-stage patients. The study, taken as a whole, reports: Blister cells averaged around 30% and PBMC roughly 5% TRBV12-4 in carbamazepine-induced Stevens-Johnson syndrome or toxic epidermal necrolysis patients. One public TCRbeta CDR3 appeared in all seven blister samples, averaging approximately 13%.

The patients sequenced had a carbamazepine-induced Stevens-Johnson syndrome or toxic epidermal necrolysis reaction. In regard to this clonotype: Its specificity is unknown.

TCR subtype-specific primers in iRepertoire multiplex PCR prepared libraries for bulk and single-cell sequencing. TCRdb reanalyzed the multiplex PCR reads, giving one entry per CDR3 protein sequence and no DNA. The sample's table shows 5,000 to 7,500 distinct CDR3 sequences. CDR1 and CDR2 (germline): MDHEN, SYDVKM. The CDR3 sequence is 18 residues long. Source material: cells from a skin blister. The chain uses TRBV28 and TRBJ2-1; TCRdb gives TRBD2 as the D gene, but with no DNA this cannot be confirmed. The receptor was derived from a human donor with toxic epidermal necrolysis, a severe cutaneous drug reaction. The CDR3: CASSSPRFRAGGPNEQFF.